What follows are 20 T cell receptor beta chains derived from one specimen sequenced in a study of breast tumors, draining lymph nodes, adjacent tissues. Axillary draining lymph nodes of breast cancer patients supplied the node samples. TCRdb redid the calling of the multiplex PCR reads with MiXCR, one entry per CDR3 protein. The sample lists about 200,000 distinct CDR3 sequences; approximately 30% were seen once. The sequenced sample consisted of axillary lymph node tissue. These receptors were obtained from a female donor with breast cancer. Some clones in this sample may be carry-over from other donors' samples.

This clonotype has at least ten counts. This rearrangement joins TRBV9 to TRBJ2-1; 7 positions match TRBD2. CDR1 is SGDLS and CDR2 is YYNGEE in the germline V gene. CDR3 length: 14 residues. With 2 bases clipped from V and 1 base from J, the junction kept 0 bases outside the gene matches. CDR3 sequence (DNA): TGTGCCAGCAGCGTGGGGGGGTCCTACAATGAGCAGTTCTTC. Its protein product is CASSVGGSYNEQFF.

This clonotype was detected ten times or more. V and J are TRBV13 and TRBJ2-6; 8 nucleotides match TRBD1. V shed 6 bases and J 1 base; nucleotides not matched to a gene: 2. Germline V gene lookup returns CDR1 PRHDT and CDR2 FYEKMQ (reference sequence). There are 15 residues in the CDR3. As DNA, the CDR3 is TGTGCCAGCAGGAGGACAGGGTCTGGGGCCAACGTCCTGACTTTC. Translation gives CASRRTGSGANVLTF.

In this sample, this clonotype turned up a few times. The V call is TRBV7-2, the J call TRBJ1-1; D is ambiguous. The CDR3 sequence is 12 residues long. Germline V gene lookup returns CDR1 SGHTA and CDR2 FQGNSA. The ends were cut back, 2 bases at V and 1 base at J, with 2 bases in the middle. The CDR3 loop is CASSLQNTEAFF. The CDR3, as DNA: TGTGCCAGCAGCTTACAGAACACTGAAGCTTTCTTT.

The table lists this clonotype with many counts. This sequence joins TRBV10-2 and TRBJ2-5, with D perhaps TRBD1 (6 bases). The germline V gene encodes CDR1 WSHSY and CDR2 SAAADI. Trimming stripped 8 bases from V and 5 bases from J, with 15 bases between. The CDR3 runs to 13 residues. CDR3 nucleotides: TGCGCCAGCGGTACAGGGTTGCGGGAGACCCAGTACTTC. Translating it yields CASGTGLRETQYF.

In this sample, this clonotype turned up many times. The gene calls are TRBV2 and TRBJ2-1; D not certain. The ends were cut back, 2 bases at V and 9 bases at J, with 11 bases in the middle. The CDR3 covers 13 residues. Germline V gives CDR1 SNHLY, CDR2 FYNNEI. In nucleotides, the CDR3 is TGTGCCAGCAGTGAATCAAAGTTTGGTGAGCAGTTCTTC. The encoded protein is CASSESKFGEQFF.

V and J are TRBV6-4 and TRBJ2-6; unclear D gene. Looked up from germline, CDR1 is MRHNA and CDR2 is SNTAGT. Trimming took off 5 bases at V and 0 bases at J, with 8 bases between the two ends. The CDR3 sequence is 15 residues long. For the CDR3, the DNA is TGTGCCAGCAGTACCGACAACTCTGGGGCCAACGTCCTGACTTTC. This sequence encodes CASSTDNSGANVLTF.

The chain employs TRBV5-1 and TRBJ2-4; no firm D call. CDR3 length equals 11 residues. CDR1 and CDR2 (germline): SGHRS, YFSETQ. The germline V and J ends were trimmed by 3 bases and 5 bases, with 3 bases remaining between them. In DNA form, the CDR3 reads TGCGCCAGCAGCTCCCAAAACATTCAGTACTTC. Translated: CASSSQNIQYF.

This clonotype showed up just once. The chain uses TRBV2 and TRBJ1-6, with D hard to call. CDR3 length: 17 amino acids. Trimming stripped 4 bases from V and 0 bases from J, with 13 bases between. Germline V gene lookup returns CDR1 SNHLY and CDR2 FYNNEI. The CDR3 reads CASSVGGYSSYNSPLHF. CDR3 DNA sequence: TGTGCCAGCAGTGTAGGCGGGTATAGCTCCTATAATTCACCCCTCCACTTT.

This chain links TRBV2 with TRBJ1-3; D not certain. Germline V gene sequence: CDR1 SNHLY, CDR2 FYNNEI. The CDR3 extends over 15 amino acids. Trimming took 6 bases from V and 3 from J, leaving 15 bases between them. In nucleotides, the CDR3 is TGTGCCAGCAGCCTGATGGGGAGCGGTGGAAACACCATATATTTT. It yields the protein CASSLMGSGGNTIYF. The full variable domain, with the rest looked up from reference TRBV2 and TRBJ1-3, is EPEVTQTPSHQVTQMGQEVILRCVPISNHLYFYWYRQILGQKVEFLVSFYNNEISEKSEIFDDQFSVERPDGSNFTLKIRSTKLEDSAMYFCASSLMGSGGNTIYFGEGSWLTVV.

Concerning this clonotype itself: This CDR3 fails to terminate in the conserved phenylalanine or tryptophan, so it likely reflects a read error. The rearrangement uses TRBV7-9 and TRBJ1-2, with D perhaps matching TRBD1 (5 bases). Germline assignment: CDR1 SEHNR and CDR2 FQNEAQ (reference sequence). V lost 5 bases to trimming and J lost 7 bases, with 17 bases between them. This CDR3 has 14 amino acids. The CDR3 is CASSGGQDYCGYTL. The CDR3 region has the DNA TGTGCCAGCAGCGGAGGACAAGACTACTGTGGCTACACCCTC.

This chain uses TRBV9 with TRBJ2-3; TRBD2 aligns across 14 bases. J gave up 7 bases and V 4 bases, and 11 bases lay outside the gene matches. The CDR3 covers 17 residues. The germline gives CDR1 SGDLS, CDR2 YYNGEE. CDR3 in amino acids: CASSSTATSGGANTQYF. In nucleotides, the CDR3 is TGTGCCAGCAGCTCAACAGCGACTAGCGGGGGGGCTAATACGCAGTATTTT. The full variable domain, with the rest looked up from reference TRBV9 and TRBJ2-3, is DSGVTQTPKHLITATGQRVTLRCSPRSGDLSVYWYQQSLDQGLQFLIQYYNGEERAKGNILERFSAQQFPDLHSELNLSSLELGDSALYFCASSSTATSGGANTQYFGPGTRLTVL.

This clonotype was picked up many times. The chain has TRBV19 and TRBJ2-3; 10 positions agree with TRBD1. V lost 5 bases to trimming and J lost 1 base; unmatched junction nucleotides: 0. Per the germline V gene, CDR1 is LNHDA and CDR2 is SQIVND (reference sequence). The length of the CDR3 is 14 residues. CDR3 amino acids: CASSGTGGTDTQYF. The CDR3 DNA reads TGTGCCAGTAGTGGGACAGGGGGCACAGATACGCAGTATTTT. The full variable domain, with the rest looked up from reference TRBV19 and TRBJ2-3, is DGGITQSPKYLFRKEGQNVTLSCEQNLNHDAMYWYRQDPGQGLRLIYYSQIVNDFQKGDIAEGYSVSREKKESFPLTVTSAQKNPTAFYLCASSGTGGTDTQYFGPGTRLTVL.

Regarding this clonotype: One end of the junction is discordant with germline, which a read error may explain. The chain combines TRBV9 with TRBJ1-4, with D tentatively TRBD1 (6 bases). The CDR3 loop spans 16 amino acids. Germline-derived CDR1 and CDR2 are SGDLS and YYNGEE. The CDR3 is CASSVGTGRPHEELFF. The CDR3 region has the DNA TGTGCCAGCAGCGTAGGTACAGGGAGGCCACATGAAGAACTGTTTTTT.

The chain recombines TRBV20-1 with TRBJ1-6; tentatively, D is TRBD1 (5 bases). Germline values: CDR1 DFQATT, CDR2 SNEGSKA (reference sequence). The ends were cut back, 1 base at V and 6 bases at J, with 16 bases in the middle. The CDR3 has 16 amino acids. The DNA of the CDR3 is TGCAGTGCTAGAGCAACTACAGGAGACAGTAATTCACCCCTCCACTTT. Translation gives CSARATTGDSNSPLHF.

Many counts were recorded for this clonotype. This chain connects TRBV5-8 to TRBJ2-7, with D unclear. V gave up 3 bases and J gave up 7 bases, with 11 bases separating them. Germline CDR1 SGHTS, CDR2 YDEGEE. This CDR3 has 12 residues. Here the CDR3 DNA reads TGTGCCAGCAGCTCCCCCGGGCGAGAGCAGTACTTC. Residues: CASSSPGREQYF.

Ten or more counts support this clonotype. CDR3 in DNA: TGTGCCAGCCTCCCTTGGGCCGGAAACAATCAGCCCCAGCATTTT. Its translation is CASLPWAGNNQPQHF. This sequence joins TRBV19 and TRBJ1-5, with D uncertain. V gave up 9 bases and J gave up 3 bases, with 18 bases separating them. This CDR3 region has 15 residues. Germline assignment: CDR1 LNHDA and CDR2 SQIVND (reference sequence).

The V gene is TRBV24-1, the J gene TRBJ2-1; D might be TRBD1 or TRBD2, each matching 5 bases. Trimming removed 3 bases at V and 8 bases at J, with 10 bases between. The germline V gene encodes CDR1 KGHDR and CDR2 SFDVKD. The CDR3 sequence is 13 residues long. For the CDR3, the DNA is TGTGCCACCAGTGATAAGGGGAGCGATGAGCAGTTCTTC. Translating gives CATSDKGSDEQFF.

Turning to this clonotype: A much larger clone sits a single nucleotide away, making a read error possible. DNA of the CDR3: TGTGCCAGCAGTCAACGGGGTGACAGGGCTGCTGGCTACACCTTC. It specifies CASSQRGDRAAGYTF. The chain recombines TRBV6-5 with TRBJ1-2; 7 bases align to TRBD1. The CDR3 contains 15 residues. Trimming took 5 bases from V and 7 from J; bases not matched to a gene: 13. The germline CDR1 and CDR2 sequences are MNHEY and SVGAGI.

This clonotype was seen repeatedly, ten times or more. The chain couples TRBV11-2 to TRBJ1-4; D unresolved. V was pared by 2 bases and J by 4 bases, with 11 bases between. Germline CDR1 and CDR2: SGHAT and FQNNGV. This CDR3 is built from 15 residues. DNA of the CDR3: TGTGCCAGCAGCTTATCCGACTCTTATAATGAAAAACTGTTTTTT. Its protein is CASSLSDSYNEKLFF.

This clonotype was recorded many times. The V call is TRBV7-9, the J call TRBJ2-1, with 7 nucleotides matching TRBD1. The CDR3 length is 14 residues. Trimming at V came to 5 bases and at J to 7 bases, leaving 8 bases not matched to a gene. Germline lookup yields CDR1 SEHNR and CDR2 FQNEAQ (reference sequence). CDR3 amino acids: CASSPIRQGNEQFF. The CDR3 coding sequence is TGTGCCAGCAGCCCTATCCGACAGGGTAATGAGCAGTTCTTC.